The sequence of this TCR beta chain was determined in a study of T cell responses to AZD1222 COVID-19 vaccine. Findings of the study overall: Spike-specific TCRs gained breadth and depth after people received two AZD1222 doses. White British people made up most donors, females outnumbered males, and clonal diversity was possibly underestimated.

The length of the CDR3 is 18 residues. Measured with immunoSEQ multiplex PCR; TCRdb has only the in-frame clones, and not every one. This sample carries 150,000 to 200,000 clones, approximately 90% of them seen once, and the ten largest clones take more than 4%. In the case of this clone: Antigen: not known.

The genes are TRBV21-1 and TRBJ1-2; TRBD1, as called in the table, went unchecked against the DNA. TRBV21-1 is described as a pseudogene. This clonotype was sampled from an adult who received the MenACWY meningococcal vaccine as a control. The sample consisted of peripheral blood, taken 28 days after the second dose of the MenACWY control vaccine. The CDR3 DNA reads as TGTGCCAGCAGCAAAGCGCTCCCCGGGGACAGGGGAGAGAATGGCTACACCTTC. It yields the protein CASSKALPGDRGENGYTF.